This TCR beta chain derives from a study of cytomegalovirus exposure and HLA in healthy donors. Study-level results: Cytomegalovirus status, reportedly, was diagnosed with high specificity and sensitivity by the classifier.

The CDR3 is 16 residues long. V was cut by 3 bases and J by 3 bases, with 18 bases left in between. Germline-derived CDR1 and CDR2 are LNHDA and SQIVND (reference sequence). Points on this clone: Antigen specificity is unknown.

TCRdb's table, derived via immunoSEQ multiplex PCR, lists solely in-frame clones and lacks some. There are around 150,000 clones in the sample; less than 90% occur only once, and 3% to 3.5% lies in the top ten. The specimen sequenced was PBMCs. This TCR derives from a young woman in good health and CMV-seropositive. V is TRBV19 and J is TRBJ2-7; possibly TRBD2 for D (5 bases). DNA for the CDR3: TGTGCCAGTAGTATCGGACTCAGGCGAGCTTTCTACGAGCAGTACTTC. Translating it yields CASSIGLRRAFYEQYF.